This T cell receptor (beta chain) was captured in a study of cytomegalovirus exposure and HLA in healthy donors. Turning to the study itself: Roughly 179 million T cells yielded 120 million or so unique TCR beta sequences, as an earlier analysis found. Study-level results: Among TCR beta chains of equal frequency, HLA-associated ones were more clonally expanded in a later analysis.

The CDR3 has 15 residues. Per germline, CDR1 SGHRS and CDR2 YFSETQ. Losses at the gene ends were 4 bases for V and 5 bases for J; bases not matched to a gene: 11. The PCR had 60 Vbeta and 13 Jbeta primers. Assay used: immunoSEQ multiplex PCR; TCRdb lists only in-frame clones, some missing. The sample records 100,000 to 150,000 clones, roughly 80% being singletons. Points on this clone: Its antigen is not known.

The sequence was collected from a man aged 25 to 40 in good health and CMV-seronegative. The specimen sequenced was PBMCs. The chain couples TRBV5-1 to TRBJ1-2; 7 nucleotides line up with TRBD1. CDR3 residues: CASSPGTADPYGYTF. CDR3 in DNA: TGCGCCAGCAGCCCCGGGACAGCCGATCCATATGGCTACACCTTC.